These 15 T cell receptor beta chains originate from one sample sequenced in a study of monozygotic twins with inflammatory bowel disease. For each CDR3 protein, TCRdb gives one entry from its re-call of the 5' RACE reads, without DNA. The sample data list approximately 390,000 distinct CDR3 sequences. Material for sequencing was blood. All receptors derive from a human donor with ulcerative colitis or Crohn's disease, or a healthy co-twin of an affected twin (not recorded which).

V usage is TRBV7-9 and J usage is TRBJ2-3; the D call of TRBD1 rests on TCRdb alone, since no DNA is present to check it. The germline CDR1 and CDR2 sequences are SEHNR and FQNEAQ (reference sequence). This CDR3 region has 16 residues. The CDR3 sequence is CASSHPGDGSTDTQYF.

The chain couples TRBV12-3 or TRBV12-4 to TRBJ1-1. The CDR3 sequence is 13 residues long. This CDR3 is CASGGDRNTEAFF.

The chain carries TRBV10-3 and TRBJ2-2. This CDR3 region has 11 residues. The germline V gene has CDR1 ENHRY and CDR2 SYGVKD. This chain's CDR3 is CATADTGELFF.

The genes are TRBV7-2 and TRBJ2-3; the D gene TCRdb calls, TRBD2, cannot be checked with no DNA. The CDR3 has 13 residues. Germline-derived CDR1 and CDR2 are SGHTA and FQGNSA. The CDR3 region is CASSDFSTDTQYF. Combining the CDR3 with reference TRBV7-2 and TRBJ2-3 gives the whole variable domain GAGVSQSPSNKVTEKGKDVELRCDPISGHTALYWYRQSLGQGLEFLIYFQGNSAPDKSGLPSDRFSAERTGGSVSTLTIQRTQQEDSAVYLCASSDFSTDTQYFGPGTRLTVL.

The rearrangement uses TRBV27 and TRBJ1-1; the TCRdb call, TRBD1, lacks DNA for checking. Germline CDR1 MNHEY, CDR2 SMNVEV (reference sequence). This CDR3 is built from 16 residues. The chain's CDR3 is CASSPSEGEKNTEAFF.

The V and J genes are TRBV30 and TRBJ1-1; there is no DNA to check the TCRdb D call of TRBD1. This CDR3 has 16 residues. In germline, CDR1 is GTSNPN, CDR2 SVGIG (reference sequence). This CDR3 is CAWSDLRAVGNTEAFF.

The chain joins TRBV20-1 to TRBJ2-1; TCRdb outputs TRBD1, but without DNA this stays unchecked. CDR3 length: 16 amino acids. Germline V gene data show CDR1 as DFQATT and CDR2 as SNEGSKA (reference sequence). CDR3 sequence reads: CSARGETKASYNEQFF.

V gene TRBV7-2 combines with J gene TRBJ1-6; checking the TCRdb D call of TRBD1 is not possible without DNA. The CDR3 spans 15 residues. From germline, CDR1 is SGHTA and CDR2 FQGNSA. The CDR3 spells CASSLVGQNNSPLHF.

The chain uses TRBV13 and TRBJ2-1. This CDR3 comprises 17 residues. Germline lookup yields CDR1 PRHDT and CDR2 FYEKMQ (reference sequence). The CDR3 is CASSPGAGKSSYNEQFF.

The chain couples TRBV6-5 to TRBJ2-4; TCRdb indicates TRBD1, and absent DNA this call remains unverified. This CDR3 contains 17 residues. CDR1 is MNHEY, CDR2 SVGAGI, per germline. CDR3 sequence reads: CASSHYSGTLGGNIQYF.

The J gene is TRBJ1-5, the V gene TRBV6-5; TCRdb's assignment of TRBD1 cannot be checked, as there is no DNA. Germline CDR1 is MNHEY and CDR2 is SVGAGI. CDR3 length equals 18 residues. The CDR3 region is CASSSPPGPQNSNQPQHF.

The V and J genes are TRBV5-1 and TRBJ2-1; the TCRdb D gene call, TRBD2, has no DNA to confirm it. Germline CDR1 reads SGHRS; CDR2 reads YFSETQ. CDR3 size: 17 residues. This CDR3 is CASSLVGAQRGYNEQFF.

The V call is TRBV5-6, the J call TRBJ2-5; the TCRdb D gene call, TRBD1, has no DNA to confirm it. CDR3 length: 14 amino acids. Germline loops: CDR1 SGHDT, CDR2 YYEEEE. The CDR3 reads CASSPPGGVETQYF. Looking up the rest from reference TRBV5-6 and TRBJ2-5 gives the full variable domain: DAGVTQSPTHLIKTRGQQVTLRCSPKSGHDTVSWYQQALGQGPQFIFQYYEEEERQRGNFPDRFSGHQFPNYSSELNVNALLLGDSALYLCASSPPGGVETQYFGPGTRLLVL.

This CDR3 reads CASSLDGLAGADTQYF. The chain joins TRBV11-3 to TRBJ2-3; TCRdb picks TRBD2, but there is no DNA to check that call. This CDR3 has 16 amino acids. Germline CDR1 and CDR2: SGHNT and YENEEA.

The rearrangement uses TRBV9 and TRBJ2-5. The CDR3 is 14 residues long. In germline, CDR1 is SGDLS, CDR2 YYNGEE. The CDR3 loop reads CASSVATPMATQYF.